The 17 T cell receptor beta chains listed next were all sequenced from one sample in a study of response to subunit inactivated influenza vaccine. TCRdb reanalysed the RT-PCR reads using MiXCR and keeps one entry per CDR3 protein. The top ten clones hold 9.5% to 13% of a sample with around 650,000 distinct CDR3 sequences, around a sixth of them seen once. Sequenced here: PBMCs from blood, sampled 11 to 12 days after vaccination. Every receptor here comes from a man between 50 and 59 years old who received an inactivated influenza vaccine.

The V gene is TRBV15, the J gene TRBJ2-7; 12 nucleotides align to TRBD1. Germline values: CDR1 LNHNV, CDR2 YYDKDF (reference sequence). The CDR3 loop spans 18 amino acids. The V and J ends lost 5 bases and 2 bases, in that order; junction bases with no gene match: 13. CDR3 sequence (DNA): TGTGCCACCAGCCCCGGGACAGGGGGCTTTAAAGACCCCTACGAGCAGTACTTC. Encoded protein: CATSPGTGGFKDPYEQYF.

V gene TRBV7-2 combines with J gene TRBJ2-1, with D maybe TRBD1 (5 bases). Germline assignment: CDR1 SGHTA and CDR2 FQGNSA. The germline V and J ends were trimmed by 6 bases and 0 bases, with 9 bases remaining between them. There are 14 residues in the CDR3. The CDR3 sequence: CASRGHSSYNEQFF. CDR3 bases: TGTGCCAGCAGAGGACATAGCTCCTACAATGAGCAGTTCTTC.

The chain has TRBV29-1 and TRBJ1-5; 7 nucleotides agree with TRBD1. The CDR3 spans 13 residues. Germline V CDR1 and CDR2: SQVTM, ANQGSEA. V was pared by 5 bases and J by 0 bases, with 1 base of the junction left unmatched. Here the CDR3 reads CSVQGDSNQPQHF. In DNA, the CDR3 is TGCAGCGTTCAGGGGGATAGCAATCAGCCCCAGCATTTT.

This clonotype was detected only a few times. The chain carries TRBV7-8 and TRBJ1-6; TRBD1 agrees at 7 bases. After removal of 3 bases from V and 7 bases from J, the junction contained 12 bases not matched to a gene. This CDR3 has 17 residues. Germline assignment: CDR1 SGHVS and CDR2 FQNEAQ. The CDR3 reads CASSLRDYGQANSPLHF. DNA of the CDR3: TGTGCCAGCAGCTTGCGGGATTACGGACAGGCCAATTCACCCCTCCACTTT. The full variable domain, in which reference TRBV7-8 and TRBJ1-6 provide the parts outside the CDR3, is GAGVSQSPRYKVAKRGQDVALRCDPISGHVSLFWYQQALGQGPEFLTYFQNEAQLDKSGLPSDRFFAERPEGSVSTLKIQRTQQEDSAVYLCASSLRDYGQANSPLHFGNGTRLTVT.

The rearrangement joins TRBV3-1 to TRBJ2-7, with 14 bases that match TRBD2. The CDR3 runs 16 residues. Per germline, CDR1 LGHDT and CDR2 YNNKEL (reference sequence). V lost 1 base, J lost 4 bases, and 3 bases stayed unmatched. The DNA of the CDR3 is TGTGCCAGCAGCCAAGGGGGACTAGCGGGAGTTTACGAGCAGTACTTC. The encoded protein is CASSQGGLAGVYEQYF.

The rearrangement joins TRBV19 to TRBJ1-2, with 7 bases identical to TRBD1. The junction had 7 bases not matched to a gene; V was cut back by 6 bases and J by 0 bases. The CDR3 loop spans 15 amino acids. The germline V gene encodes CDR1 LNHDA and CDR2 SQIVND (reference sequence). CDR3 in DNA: TGTGCCAGTAGGACGGGACAGACGACTAACTATGGCTACACCTTC. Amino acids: CASRTGQTTNYGYTF.

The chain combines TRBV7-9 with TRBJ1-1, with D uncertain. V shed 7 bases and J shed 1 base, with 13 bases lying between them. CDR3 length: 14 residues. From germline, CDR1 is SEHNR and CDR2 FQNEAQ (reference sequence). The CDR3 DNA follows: TGTGCCAGCACTCTTCCGGAGTCGAACACTGAAGCTTTCTTT. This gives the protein CASTLPESNTEAFF.

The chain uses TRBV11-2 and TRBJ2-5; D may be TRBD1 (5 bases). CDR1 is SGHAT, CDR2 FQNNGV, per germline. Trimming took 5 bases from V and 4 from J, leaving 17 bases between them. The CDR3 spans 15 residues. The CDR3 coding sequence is TGTGCCAGCAGCAGAAGACGGACCCAGGGAGAGACCCAGTACTTC. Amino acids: CASSRRRTQGETQYF.

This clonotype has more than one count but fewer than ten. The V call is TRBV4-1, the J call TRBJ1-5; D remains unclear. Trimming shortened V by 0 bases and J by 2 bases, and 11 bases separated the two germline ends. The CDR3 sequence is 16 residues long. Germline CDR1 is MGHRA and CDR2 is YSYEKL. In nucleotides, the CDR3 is TGCGCCAGCAGCCAAGAGGGCAGGTCGGGCAATCAGCCCCAGCATTTT. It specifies CASSQEGRSGNQPQHF.

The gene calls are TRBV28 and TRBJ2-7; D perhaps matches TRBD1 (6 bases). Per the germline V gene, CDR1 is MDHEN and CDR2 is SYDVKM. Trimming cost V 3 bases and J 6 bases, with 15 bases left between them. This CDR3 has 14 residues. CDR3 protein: CASSLSGAPSEQYF. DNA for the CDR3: TGTGCCAGCAGTTTGTCAGGGGCTCCCTCCGAGCAGTACTTC.

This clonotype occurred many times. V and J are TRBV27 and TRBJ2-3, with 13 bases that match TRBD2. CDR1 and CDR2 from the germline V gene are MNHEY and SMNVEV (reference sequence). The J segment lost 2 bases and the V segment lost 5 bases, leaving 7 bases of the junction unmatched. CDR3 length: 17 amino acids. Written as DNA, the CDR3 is TGTGCCAGCAGTATCCTTACTAGCGGGGGGGCCACAGATACGCAGTATTTT. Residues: CASSILTSGGATDTQYF.

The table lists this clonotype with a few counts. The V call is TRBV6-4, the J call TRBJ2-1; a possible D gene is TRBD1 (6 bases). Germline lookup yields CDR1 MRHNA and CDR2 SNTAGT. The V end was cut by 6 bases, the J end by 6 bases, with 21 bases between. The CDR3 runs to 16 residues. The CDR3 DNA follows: TGTGCCAGCAGGGGACAAACTAGGCTGTGTGGCAATGAGCAGTTCTTC. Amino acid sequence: CASRGQTRLCGNEQFF.

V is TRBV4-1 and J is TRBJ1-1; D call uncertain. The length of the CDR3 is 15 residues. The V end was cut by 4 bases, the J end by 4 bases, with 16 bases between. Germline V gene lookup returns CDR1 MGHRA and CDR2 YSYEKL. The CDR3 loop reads CASSRDGRKGTEAFF. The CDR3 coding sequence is TGCGCCAGCAGCCGAGACGGAAGAAAAGGCACTGAAGCTTTCTTT.

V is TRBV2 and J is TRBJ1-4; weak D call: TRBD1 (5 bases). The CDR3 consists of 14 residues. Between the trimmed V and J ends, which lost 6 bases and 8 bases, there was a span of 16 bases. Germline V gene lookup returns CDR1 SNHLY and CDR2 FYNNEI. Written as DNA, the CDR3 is TGTGCCAGCAGACGGGCGGGGGTAGGAGAAAAACTGTTTTTT. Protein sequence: CASRRAGVGEKLFF.

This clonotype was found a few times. The CDR3 here is CASSLQGAEQFF. DNA of the CDR3: TGTGCCAGCAGCTTACAGGGGGCAGAGCAGTTCTTC. This chain joins TRBV7-2 and TRBJ2-1; 8 nucleotides agree with TRBD1. Germline V gene lookup returns CDR1 SGHTA and CDR2 FQGNSA. The V gene end was trimmed by 2 bases and the J gene end by 10 bases; junction bases not matched to a gene: 1. The CDR3 length is 12 residues.

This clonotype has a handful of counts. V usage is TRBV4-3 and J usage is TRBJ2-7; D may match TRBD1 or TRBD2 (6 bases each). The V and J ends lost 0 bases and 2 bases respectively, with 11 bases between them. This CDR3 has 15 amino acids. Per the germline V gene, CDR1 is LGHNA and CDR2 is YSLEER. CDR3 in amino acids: CASSQDRRDTYEQYF. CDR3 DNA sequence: TGCGCCAGCAGCCAAGATCGGCGGGACACCTACGAGCAGTACTTC.

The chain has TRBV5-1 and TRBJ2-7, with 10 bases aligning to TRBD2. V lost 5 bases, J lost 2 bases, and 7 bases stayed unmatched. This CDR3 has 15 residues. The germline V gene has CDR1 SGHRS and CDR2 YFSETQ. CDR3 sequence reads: CASSETSGKAYEQYF. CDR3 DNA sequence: TGCGCCAGCAGTGAAACTAGCGGGAAAGCCTACGAGCAGTACTTC.